This T cell receptor (beta chain) was sequenced in a study of tumor-infiltrating lymphocytes in localized non-small cell lung cancer. Background on the study: Tumor tissue and non-adjacent uninvolved lung came from each patient.

Study-wide results and limits: Each assay used a separate piece of the same tissue.

The junction had 0 bases not matched to a gene; V was cut back by 1 base and J by 1 base. The germline V gene has CDR1 SGHKS and CDR2 YYEKEE (reference sequence). The CDR3 covers 14 residues. On this clone: What it recognizes is unknown.

Sequencing was performed with immunoSEQ multiplex PCR; in TCRdb, only in-frame clones are kept and a portion is missing. The sample lists 15,000 to 20,000 clones; 65% to 80% were seen once. The chain recombines TRBV5-5 with TRBJ2-3; TRBD2 matches 7 bases. The receptor comes from a human donor with non-small cell lung cancer. The sequencing input was lung tumor tissue. The CDR3 here is CASSLLAGTDTQYF. The CDR3 DNA reads as TGTGCCAGCAGCTTGCTAGCGGGCACAGATACGCAGTATTTT. The variable domain in full, with the rest retrieved from reference TRBV5-5 and TRBJ2-3, is DAGVTQSPTHLIKTRGQQVTLRCSPISGHKSVSWYQQVLGQGPQFIFQYYEKEERGRGNFPDRFSARQFPNYSSELNVNALLLGDSALYLCASSLLAGTDTQYFGPGTRLTVL.